Listed here is a single TCR beta chain. Antigen specificity is unknown. Unique molecular identifiers tagged the TCR beta cDNA libraries. Some 540,000 cDNA molecules were obtained from 1 to 10 million T cells. TCRdb analysed the PCR reads with MiXCR anew, one entry per CDR3 protein. The table has about 500,000 distinct CDR3 sequences, 45% seen once. The data are from a study of post-analysis software for immune sequencing data. In the study overall: The patients showed relapsing-remitting, secondary progressive and progressive-relapsing multiple sclerosis courses.

The CDR3 runs 15 residues. Trimming removed 5 bases at V and 0 bases at J, with 13 bases between. The germline V gene encodes CDR1 SGHTA and CDR2 FQGTGA. General study points: Clustering by F measure revealed strong co-clustering among samples prepared together in one batch. Patients carried roughly 5 TRBV segments more frequently than controls did, and TRBV5-6, TRBV5-1 and TRBV20-1 were among them. Significantly lower normalized Chao1 diversity was found in patients with multiple sclerosis relative to controls.

The sequence was collected from a girl between 5 and 17 years old with multiple sclerosis. This chain connects TRBV7-3 to TRBJ1-2; D unclear. Sequencing was done on a sample of blood. CDR3 amino acids: CASSLDPGANYGYTF. The CDR3 nucleotides read TGTGCCAGCAGCCTAGATCCCGGAGCTAACTATGGCTACACCTTC.